This T cell receptor (beta chain) comes out of a study of T cells expressing NK-cell markers. UMIs were included in TCR beta cDNA generated by 5'RACE template switching. TCRdb derives one entry per CDR3 protein from the 5' RACE reads, leaving out DNA. The sample table includes over 150,000 distinct CDR3 sequences. This CDR3 is 17 amino acids long. The germline V gene encodes CDR1 MNHEY and CDR2 SMNVEV (reference sequence). Note on this clonotype: Its specificity is unknown.

Study-level results: These same clonotypes (in several donors) also led the CD3+CD56-NKG2C+ fraction. About 1.0-7.0% of CD8+ T cells in about six donors belonged to dominant NKG2C+ clonotypes.

The sample was blood T cells: a sorted CD56 or NKG2C T cell subset, CD4+ or CD8+ T cells, or bulk PBMC T cells (not recorded which). This clonotype was obtained from a woman aged 45 to 65 in good health. The V and J genes are TRBV27 and TRBJ2-1; TCRdb returns TRBD2, unconfirmable since there is no DNA. The CDR3 is CASSLSSRGLAGPEQFF.